These T cell receptor beta chains were read from a single sample in a study of CD8 T cells in ankylosing spondylitis. TCRdb called the 5' RACE reads again in MiXCR, with one record for every CDR3 protein. This repertoire shows about 31,000 distinct CDR3 sequences, around 7.2% found once; its top ten account for 8% to 11%. Sequenced: blood, either unsorted or a sorted T cell fraction (not recorded which). These receptor sequences come from a male donor with ankylosing spondylitis or in good health (not recorded which). Both conserved end residues are part of each CDR3. A D gene is named only where the DNA matches it firmly. Clone size is stated in some rows and not others, as once, few, many or a class when expanded.

TRBD2	TRBV20-1	TRBJ2-1	many	CCAPGGRGDSYNEQFF	TGCTGTGCTCCCGGCGGGAGAGGGGACTCCTACAATGAGCAGTTCTTC
NA	TRBV20-1	TRBJ2-2	medium-sized	CSALGGTNTPFAGELFF	TGCAGTGCGTTAGGCGGGACCAATACTCCTTTTGCCGGGGAGCTGTTTTTT
NA	TRBV7-2	TRBJ1-1	few	CASSWKQGNTEAFF	TGTGCCAGCAGCTGGAAACAGGGGAACACTGAAGCTTTCTTT
TRBD2	TRBV29-1	TRBJ2-3	many	CSVELAADTQYF	TGCAGCGTTGAACTAGCGGCAGATACGCAGTATTTT
TRBD2	TRBV28	TRBJ2-2	NA	CASSLLAGGRNTGELFF	TGTGCCAGCAGTTTATTAGCGGGAGGGAGGAACACCGGGGAGCTGTTTTTT
NA	TRBV12-3/TRBV12-4	TRBJ1-3	many	CASSLHAGNTIYF	TGTGCCAGCAGTCTCCACGCTGGAAACACCATATATTTT
NA	TRBV20-1	TRBJ2-1	many	CSATWRISSYNEQFF	TGCAGTGCCACTTGGAGAATCAGCTCCTACAATGAGCAGTTCTTC
TRBD2	TRBV5-1	TRBJ2-5	many	CASSGTSGYQETQYF	TGCGCCAGCAGCGGGACTAGCGGGTACCAAGAGACCCAGTACTTC
NA	TRBV12-3/TRBV12-4	TRBJ2-7	many	CASSNLGEQYF	TGTGCCAGCAGCAACCTGGGAGAGCAGTACTTC
NA	TRBV29-1	TRBJ2-1	NA	CSVEDTGNEQFF	TGCAGCGTTGAAGATACGGGAAATGAACAGTTCTTC
TRBD1	TRBV24-1	TRBJ2-1	medium-sized	CATSDFVGTAENEQFF	TGTGCCACCAGTGATTTCGTAGGGACAGCGGAAAATGAGCAGTTCTTC
NA	TRBV2	TRBJ1-5	many	CASRGITGLNQPQHF	TGTGCCAGCAGGGGGATAACGGGCCTTAATCAGCCCCAGCATTTT
NA	TRBV6-1	TRBJ2-7	many	CASRRAAYEQYF	TGTGCCAGCAGGAGAGCCGCCTACGAGCAGTACTTC
NA	TRBV20-1	TRBJ2-3	medium-sized	CSARPALAAGTDTQYF	TGCAGTGCTAGACCCGCACTAGCAGCTGGGACAGATACGCAGTATTTT
NA	TRBV18	TRBJ2-1	many	CASSPPTGAHEQFF	TGTGCCAGCTCACCACCGACCGGGGCCCATGAGCAGTTCTTC
NA	TRBV7-2	TRBJ1-1	few	CASSLGGVNTEAFF	TGTGCCAGCAGCTTGGGGGGAGTGAACACTGAAGCTTTCTTT
NA	TRBV29-1	TRBJ1-1	medium-sized	CSARLMRDTEAFF	TGCAGCGCAAGACTTATGAGGGACACTGAAGCTTTCTTT
TRBD2	TRBV4-2	TRBJ2-1	many	CASSQEALALYNEQFF	TGTGCCAGCAGCCAAGAGGCACTAGCGCTATACAATGAGCAGTTCTTC
NA	TRBV5-1	TRBJ1-1	NA	CASSTEGARAEAFF	TGCGCCAGCAGCACCGAAGGGGCCAGGGCTGAAGCTTTCTTT
TRBD2	TRBV27	TRBJ2-1	NA	CAAIYARSRASGRTGYNEQFF	TGTGCCGCCATTTATGCAAGATCGCGGGCTAGCGGACGAACGGGTTACAATGAGCAGTTCTTC
TRBD2	TRBV7-7	TRBJ2-2	medium-sized	CASSLGASGNTGELFF	TGTGCTAGCAGCTTAGGAGCTAGCGGGAACACCGGGGAGCTGTTTTTT
TRBD1	TRBV12-3/TRBV12-4	TRBJ1-3	many	CASSTPRQGVSGNTIYF	TGTGCCAGCAGCACCCCCCGACAGGGTGTTTCTGGAAACACCATATATTTT